The T cell receptor beta chain described here comes from a study of human T cells and chemical hapten exposure. Across the study: The sensitizer, 2% DPC, was used on around 2 cm by around 2 cm of upper inner arm skin.

Concerning this clonotype: Its target is not known.

What the library attached to individual cDNA molecules were unique molecular identifiers. MiXCR was run by TCRdb on the RACE reads, yielding one entry per CDR3 protein. The data show 370,000 or so distinct CDR3 sequences, more than 4.5% seen once. Germline CDR1 reads ENHRY; CDR2 reads SYGVKD. J was trimmed by 0 bases and V by 4 bases; bases with no gene match: 5. This CDR3 has 16 residues. Time point indicated: patch test 1, 2 weeks after DPC sensitization. Treatment denoted: therapeutic diphenylcyclopropenone sensitization with weekly scalp DPC. Ahead of applying each patch test, blood was sampled. Points from the study as a whole: Alopecia in all donors means immunity may differ from healthy individuals.

This receptor was taken from a woman aged 50 to 65 with alopecia areata. Some clones in this sample may be carry-over from other donors' samples. The chain combines TRBV10-3 with TRBJ2-2; 7 positions match TRBD2. Specimen: whole blood, collected in connection with sensitization to the hapten diphenylcyclopropenone (DPC). The CDR3 loop reads CAISGPLAANTGELFF. CDR3 DNA: TGTGCCATCAGTGGACCCCTAGCGGCGAACACCGGGGAGCTGTTTTTT.